The clone carrying this T cell receptor (beta chain) came up many times. The antigen is not known. These data come from a study of T cells in Graves' hyperthyroidism and ophthalmopathy. Study-level points and caveats: Among thyroid clonotypes expanded above 0.001, most also appeared in blood.

RNA transcripts provided the source from which TCR beta CDR3 regions were amplified. HTBI primers were used for first-round RT-PCR of the TCR CDR3. In TCRdb, the multiplex PCR reads were re-called with MiXCR into one record per CDR3 protein. The table has 600,000 to 650,000 distinct CDR3 sequences, roughly 17% seen once; the top ten hold 3.8%. PBMCs were collected from a 10 ml volume of fresh peripheral blood. Sequences were obtained from blood. The source of this sequence is a young woman with Graves' hyperthyroidism.

This CDR3 is CASSLDSGSYNEQFF. The DNA of the CDR3 is TGTGCCAGCAGCTTAGATAGCGGCTCCTACAATGAGCAGTTCTTC. This chain links TRBV7-2 with TRBJ2-1, with a possible D match to TRBD2 (6 bases). Between the trimmed V and J ends, which lost 1 base and 0 bases, there was a span of 7 bases. The CDR3 runs 15 residues. The germline gives CDR1 SGHTA, CDR2 FQGNSA.